The TCR beta chain described here comes from a study of post-analysis software for immune sequencing data. Study-level background: Disease trajectories encompassed relapsing-remitting, secondary progressive and progressive-relapsing multiple sclerosis.

Study results and limitations: Samples sharing a preparation batch grouped tightly together when assessed by F measure. A significant reduction in normalized Chao1 diversity was observed in multiple sclerosis patients versus controls. Included in a set of a few TRBV segments more frequent in patients than controls were TRBV5-6, TRBV5-1 and TRBV20-1.

Presence of unique molecular identifiers characterized the TCR beta cDNA libraries. Input populations of about 0.95 to 11 million T cells gave rise to approximately 500,000 cDNA molecules. Each CDR3 protein is one row after TCRdb ran MiXCR on the PCR reads. The sample contains around 710,000 distinct CDR3 sequences, under 60% of which appear only once. Details on this clonotype: What it binds is unknown.

There are 12 residues in the CDR3. The germline V and J ends were trimmed by 2 bases and 8 bases, with 7 bases remaining between them. The V gene's germline CDR1 is SGHTA and CDR2 FQGNSA. The TCR sequence derives from a girl aged 10 to 17 with multiple sclerosis. The V and J genes are TRBV7-2 and TRBJ1-3; no clear D. Material: blood. CDR3 sequence (DNA): TGTGCCAGCAGCTTATCCGGAGACACCATATATTTT. Protein: CASSLSGDTIYF.